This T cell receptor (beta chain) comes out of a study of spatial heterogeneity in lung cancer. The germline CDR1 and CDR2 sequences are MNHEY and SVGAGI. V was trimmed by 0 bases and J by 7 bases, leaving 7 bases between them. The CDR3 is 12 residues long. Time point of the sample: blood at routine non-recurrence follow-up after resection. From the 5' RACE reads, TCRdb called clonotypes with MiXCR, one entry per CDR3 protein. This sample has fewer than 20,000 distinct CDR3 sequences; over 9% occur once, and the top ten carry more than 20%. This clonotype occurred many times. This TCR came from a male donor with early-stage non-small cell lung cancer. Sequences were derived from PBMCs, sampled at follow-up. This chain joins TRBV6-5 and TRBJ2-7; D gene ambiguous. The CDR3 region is CASSYSGREQYF. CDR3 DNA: TGTGCCAGCAGTTACTCAGGACGGGAGCAGTACTTC.